This passage covers 14 T cell receptor beta chains from one sample sequenced in a study of shared clonotypes between healthy human individuals. Profiling relied on immunoSEQ multiplex PCR, and the TCRdb table lists in-frame clones only, not all of them. The sample consists of more than 2 million clones, 85% to 95% of them appearing once. Sequenced material: naive CD4+ T cells sorted from blood. As to subset: CD45RA+ positively selected. The receptors come from a young man in good health.

This sequence joins TRBV7-2 and TRBJ2-4, with 8 bases aligning to TRBD1. Trimming took 5 bases from V and 8 from J; bases not matched to a gene: 14. The CDR3 totals 16 residues. Germline-derived CDR1 and CDR2 are SGHTA and FQGNSA. The CDR3 protein is CASSRIKRTGTDIQYF. The CDR3 DNA reads as TGTGCCAGCAGCCGAATAAAACGGACAGGGACAGACATTCAGTACTTC.

The rearrangement joins TRBV12-5 to TRBJ2-2; 8 nucleotides agree with TRBD2. V lost 0 bases and J lost 4; bases outside the gene matches: 4. CDR3 length: 16 residues. Germline lookup yields CDR1 LGHNT and CDR2 FRNRAP. CDR3 sequence (DNA): TGTGCTAGTGGTTTGGTAACGGGAGGGATCACCGGGGAGCTGTTTTTT. This encodes CASGLVTGGITGELFF.

This clone was observed once. The V and J genes are TRBV9 and TRBJ1-2; D is unclear. The CDR3 consists of 12 residues. Germline CDR1 SGDLS, CDR2 YYNGEE. V lost 3 bases to trimming and J lost 8 bases, with 11 bases between them. The CDR3 loop reads CASSEVVTGYTF. The CDR3 DNA reads as TGTGCCAGCAGCGAGGTGGTGACAGGCTACACCTTC.

The V and J genes are TRBV5-4 and TRBJ2-1; 10 nucleotides agree with TRBD2. The CDR3 consists of 16 residues. Per the germline V gene, CDR1 is SGHNT and CDR2 is YYREEE (reference sequence). The junction had 6 bases not matched to a gene; V was cut back by 1 base and J by 5 bases. For the CDR3, the DNA is TGTGCCAGCAGCTTGAAAGCTAGCGGGGGCAACAATGAGCAGTTCTTC. This translates into CASSLKASGGNNEQFF.

This chain links TRBV5-4 with TRBJ2-2, with a weak D call TRBD2 (5 bases). V shed 2 bases and J shed 4 bases, with 15 bases lying between them. Germline lookup yields CDR1 SGHNT and CDR2 YYREEE (reference sequence). The CDR3 spans 16 residues. The CDR3 DNA is TGTGCCAGCAGCTTCGAGGCAGGAGGAAGCACCGGGGAGCTGTTTTTT. It specifies CASSFEAGGSTGELFF.

This clone was picked up one time. The J gene is TRBJ2-3, the V gene TRBV6-1; D remains unclear. V was clipped by 8 bases and J by 0 bases, with 9 bases between them. The germline CDR1 and CDR2 sequences are MNHNS and SASEGT. This CDR3 contains 13 residues. DNA of the CDR3: TGTGCCAGCCGGCAGATTAGCACAGATACGCAGTATTTT. Protein sequence: CASRQISTDTQYF.

A note on this clone: Additional DNA sequences in this sample encode the identical CDR3. The chain employs TRBV7-2 and TRBJ1-3; the D is unclear. The germline gives CDR1 SGHTA, CDR2 FQGNSA. The CDR3 contains 15 residues. The V end lost 5 bases, the J end lost 0 bases, and 11 bases lay between the germline ends. The chain's CDR3 is CASSLDGSSGNTIYF. Written as DNA, the CDR3 is TGTGCCAGCAGCCTAGATGGCTCCTCTGGAAACACCATATATTTT.

The chain recombines TRBV7-8 with TRBJ2-5; a possible D gene is TRBD2 (5 bases). CDR1 and CDR2 from the germline V gene are SGHVS and FQNEAQ. Trimming pared 1 base from V and 3 bases from J, leaving 6 bases between. The length of the CDR3 is 13 residues. The CDR3 DNA reads as TGTGCCAGCAGCTTAGACGGGGAAGAGACCCAGTACTTC. Protein sequence: CASSLDGEETQYF.

The chain couples TRBV7-2 to TRBJ1-2, with 8 nucleotides matching TRBD1. This CDR3 has 13 amino acids. The germline V gene has CDR1 SGHTA and CDR2 FQGNSA. Trimming cost V 5 bases and J 8 bases; bases outside gene matches: 7. The CDR3 region has the DNA TGTGCCAGCAGCGAGACAGGGGTTAGGGGCTACACCTTC. It is translated as CASSETGVRGYTF.

There are a few counts of this clone. The genes are TRBV28 and TRBJ1-1; TRBD1 matches 10 bases. Germline trimming cut 7 bases from V and 4 bases from J; bases unmatched to any gene: 9. Germline assignment: CDR1 MDHEN and CDR2 SYDVKM. This CDR3 has 15 residues. The CDR3 coding sequence is TGTGCCAGCAACGACAGGGGGCGCGGGGGCACTGAAGCTTTCTTT. This translates into CASNDRGRGGTEAFF.

On this clone itself: The sample holds other DNA sequences that translate to the same CDR3. The chain is built from TRBV30 and TRBJ1-5, with D possibly being TRBD1 (5 bases). The CDR3 is 14 amino acids. From germline, CDR1 is GTSNPN and CDR2 SVGIG (reference sequence). The V gene lost 1 base and the J gene lost 2 bases, with 9 bases spanning the gap. The chain's CDR3 is CAWSGGVGNQPQHF. CDR3 DNA sequence: TGTGCCTGGAGTGGAGGGGTGGGCAATCAGCCCCAGCATTTT.

The V and J genes are TRBV9 and TRBJ1-1; tentatively, D is TRBD1 (5 bases). Germline V gives CDR1 SGDLS, CDR2 YYNGEE. Trimming shortened V by 0 bases and J by 0 bases, and 9 bases separated the two germline ends. The length of the CDR3 is 15 residues. In DNA form, the CDR3 reads TGTGCCAGCAGCGTAGGGGACGGAGTGAACACTGAAGCTTTCTTT. Its protein is CASSVGDGVNTEAFF.

This rearrangement joins TRBV5-1 to TRBJ1-1, with unresolved D. The V gene's germline CDR1 is SGHRS and CDR2 YFSETQ. V dropped 0 bases and J dropped 3 bases, with 9 bases sitting between them. The CDR3 has 14 amino acids. The CDR3 reads CASSLGSKDTEAFF. As DNA, the CDR3 is TGCGCCAGCAGCTTGGGATCAAAGGACACTGAAGCTTTCTTT.

The chain links TRBV30 to TRBJ1-3, with 8 positions matching TRBD1. The germline V gene has CDR1 GTSNPN and CDR2 SVGIG (reference sequence). The ends lost 5 bases at V and 4 bases at J; junction bases unmatched: 7. This CDR3 has 14 residues. The CDR3 DNA reads TGTGCCTGGGGGGGGACAGGAGGAGGAAACACCATATATTTT. It is translated as CAWGGTGGGNTIYF.